A selection of T cell receptor beta chains follows, all from one sample in a study of identical twins. TCRdb fed the 5' RACE reads into MiXCR, producing one record per CDR3 protein. Of hundreds of thousands of distinct CDR3 sequences listed, about 24% are singletons. This sample also appeared in a second study, on T cells expressing NK-cell markers.

The sample was CD4+ T cells sorted from blood. These receptors were collected from a woman aged 18-29 years in good health. CDR3s include the opening cysteine and the closing phenylalanine or tryptophan. A D gene is named only where the DNA matches it firmly. The listing skips clone size in some rows; elsewhere it reads once, few, many or a size class.

cdr3_length clone_size d_call j_call v_call cdr3_aa cdr3_nt
13 many NA TRBJ1-2 TRBV20-1 CSARDSTGYGYTF TGCAGTGCTAGAGATTCTACAGGCTATGGCTACACCTTC
15 few NA TRBJ2-5 TRBV19 CASGGRAGRQETQYF TGTGCCAGTGGGGGCCGAGCGGGACGGCAAGAGACCCAGTACTTC
14 few NA TRBJ1-3 TRBV5-1 CASSYYGSGNTIYF TGCGCCAGCAGCTATTACGGATCTGGAAACACCATATATTTT
14 NA NA TRBJ2-3 TRBV18 CASSPPSRGDTQYF TGTGCCAGCTCACCACCTTCAAGGGGAGATACGCAGTATTTT
14 few TRBD1 TRBJ1-5 TRBV15 CATSRGSGGQPQHF TGTGCCACCAGCAGAGGATCAGGGGGGCAACCCCAGCATTTT
18 once NA TRBJ2-1 TRBV18 CASSPPLGLVSSYNEQFF TGTGCCAGCTCACCACCCCTGGGGCTGGTGAGCTCCTACAATGAGCAGTTCTTC
13 few NA TRBJ1-6 TRBV6-2/TRBV6-3 CASSKSRVLALHF TGTGCCAGCAGCAAGTCCAGGGTTCTGGCCCTCCACTTT
13 few NA TRBJ1-4 TRBV5-1 CASRFSEGEKLFF TGCGCCAGCAGATTTTCGGAGGGAGAAAAACTGTTTTTT
13 NA TRBD2 TRBJ2-3 TRBV10-1 CASSGGAIDTQYF TGCGCCAGCAGCGGGGGGGCAATAGATACGCAGTATTTT
14 few NA TRBJ2-7 TRBV20-1 CSARDAGLTYEQYF TGCAGTGCTAGGGATGCTGGACTTACCTACGAGCAGTACTTC
13 few NA TRBJ1-4 TRBV12-3/TRBV12-4 CASSQGHGEKLFF TGTGCCAGCAGCCAGGGGCACGGTGAAAAACTGTTTTTT
14 NA NA TRBJ1-2 TRBV30 CAWSPRGLRPGYTF TGTGCCTGGAGTCCAAGGGGCCTTAGACCGGGCTACACCTTC
14 NA NA TRBJ2-7 TRBV6-2/TRBV6-3 CASSYPRGTYEQYF TGTGCCAGCAGTTACCCGCGCGGGACCTACGAGCAGTACTTC
14 NA TRBD1 TRBJ2-4 TRBV20-1 CSATETGGWNIQYF TGCAGTGCTACGGAGACAGGGGGCTGGAACATTCAGTACTTC
16 NA NA TRBJ2-6 TRBV20-1 CSAARDLSSGANVLTF TGCAGTGCCGCCAGGGACCTGAGCTCTGGGGCCAACGTCCTGACTTTC
13 few NA TRBJ2-3 TRBV20-1 CSAEPGQTDTQYF TGCAGTGCTGAACCGGGCCAAACAGATACGCAGTATTTT
16 few NA TRBJ2-1 TRBV7-7 CASSLGSGRTGNEQFF TGTGCCAGCAGCTTAGGTTCCGGGAGAACAGGGAATGAGCAGTTCTTC
14 NA NA TRBJ2-3 TRBV4-3 CASSQDRPADTQYF TGCGCCAGCAGCCAAGATCGGCCGGCTGATACGCAGTATTTT
13 few NA TRBJ2-7 TRBV20-1 CSARDLLGYEQYF TGCAGTGCTAGAGATCTTTTAGGCTACGAGCAGTACTTC
14 NA TRBD1 TRBJ2-5 TRBV10-3 CAISRQGPQETQYF TGTGCCATCAGTCGACAGGGGCCCCAAGAGACCCAGTACTTC
12 few NA TRBJ2-3 TRBV24-1 CATSDLADTQYF TGTGCCACCAGTGATTTGGCGGATACGCAGTATTTT
13 few NA TRBJ2-2 TRBV12-5 CASGFGITGELFF TGTGCTAGTGGTTTCGGGATTACCGGGGAGCTGTTTTTT
17 NA NA TRBJ2-2 TRBV7-9 CASSSISDSKNTGELFF TGTGCCAGCAGCTCCATTTCGGACAGCAAAAACACCGGGGAGCTGTTTTTT
14 few NA TRBJ1-2 TRBV11-2 CASSPGLTNYGYTF TGTGCCAGCAGCCCCGGTCTGACTAACTATGGCTACACCTTC
15 NA TRBD1 TRBJ2-7 TRBV12-3/TRBV12-4 CASSRWGQGPYEQYF TGTGCCAGCAGCCGGTGGGGACAGGGTCCCTACGAGCAGTACTTC
14 few NA TRBJ1-2 TRBV13 CACRRGGLDYGYTF TGTGCTTGCCGTCGTGGGGGGCTGGACTATGGCTACACCTTC
14 NA NA TRBJ2-7 TRBV6-1 CASSPTRGPYEQYF TGTGCCAGCAGTCCGACACGGGGGCCCTACGAGCAGTACTTC